These 12 T cell receptor beta chains originate from one sample sequenced in a study of blood T cell repertoires in COVID-19. Clones were read by immunoSEQ multiplex PCR, and TCRdb kept only the in-frame ones, dropping some. In the table there are over 200,000 clones, 75% to 90% of which are singletons. Input material: PBMCs or T cells enriched from blood (not recorded which). The source is a man between 40 and 49 years old who had recovered from COVID-19.

The chain is built from TRBV24-1 and TRBJ2-1; 12 bases agree with TRBD2. Germline V gene sequence: CDR1 KGHDR, CDR2 SFDVKD. V was pared by 9 bases and J by 4 bases, with 12 bases of the junction left unmatched. The CDR3 contains 17 residues. CDR3 protein: CATGDRTSGVFYNEQFF. In DNA, the CDR3 is TGTGCCACCGGGGACCGGACTAGCGGGGTTTTTTACAATGAGCAGTTCTTC.

This clone appeared once. V gene TRBV19 combines with J gene TRBJ1-1, with 10 positions matching TRBD1. From germline, CDR1 is LNHDA and CDR2 SQIVND (reference sequence). V was pared by 7 bases and J by 5 bases, with 10 bases of the junction left unmatched. CDR3 size: 15 residues. CDR3 nucleotides: TGTGCCAGTACCTTAGGGAGGACAGGGGGTACTGAAGCTTTCTTT. It codes for CASTLGRTGGTEAFF. The full variable domain, in which reference TRBV19 and TRBJ1-1 provide the parts outside the CDR3, is DGGITQSPKYLFRKEGQNVTLSCEQNLNHDAMYWYRQDPGQGLRLIYYSQIVNDFQKGDIAEGYSVSREKKESFPLTVTSAQKNPTAFYLCASTLGRTGGTEAFFGQGTRLTVV.

This clone has only one observation. V and J are TRBV10-3 and TRBJ2-1; 9 positions match TRBD2. Germline CDR1 and CDR2: ENHRY and SYGVKD. CDR3 size: 15 residues. Trimming cost V 3 bases and J 8 bases; bases outside gene matches: 8. The CDR3 DNA follows: TGTGCCATCAGTGATGCGGCTAGCGGGATGGATGAGCAGTTCTTC. This sequence encodes CAISDAASGMDEQFF.

The chain uses TRBV24-1 and TRBJ2-1, with TRBD2 matching over 10 bases. Looked up from germline, CDR1 is KGHDR and CDR2 is SFDVKD. The J segment lost 1 base and the V segment lost 3 bases, leaving 11 bases of the junction unmatched. This CDR3 has 19 amino acids. DNA of the CDR3: TGTGCCACCAGTGATAGGGGTGCAAGCGGGGGGGTATCCTACAATGAGCAGTTCTTC. Its protein product is CATSDRGASGGVSYNEQFF.

The rearrangement joins TRBV4-3 to TRBJ2-2, with D maybe TRBD2 (5 bases). Germline V CDR1 and CDR2: LGHNA, YSLEER. This CDR3 is built from 17 residues. V dropped 0 bases and J dropped 5 bases, with 16 bases sitting between them. The CDR3 DNA sequence: TGCGCCAGCAGCCAAGAATCTTCGGGGTTTCTAACCGGGGAGCTGTTTTTT. This sequence encodes CASSQESSGFLTGELFF.

The V and J genes are TRBV6-6 and TRBJ1-2; 8 bases are a match to TRBD1. V shed 4 bases and J 7 bases; nucleotides not matched to a gene: 11. The CDR3 has 15 residues. Germline assignment: CDR1 MNHNY and CDR2 SVGAGI (reference sequence). CDR3 nucleotides: TGTGCCAGCAGTTCCTGGGACAGGCTTTTTCTTGGCTACACCTTC. It translates to CASSSWDRLFLGYTF.

The CDR3 spells CASSLAAGRGHEQFF. The CDR3 region has the DNA TGTGCCAGCAGCTTAGCCGCCGGGAGGGGCCATGAGCAGTTCTTC. The chain combines TRBV7-9 with TRBJ2-1, with 8 bases that match TRBD2. Germline lookup yields CDR1 SEHNR and CDR2 FQNEAQ (reference sequence). The trim removed 0 bases at V and 8 bases at J, leaving 6 bases unmatched. The CDR3 extends over 15 amino acids.

The chain links TRBV7-3 to TRBJ2-7, with TRBD2 matching over 7 bases. The CDR3 has 14 amino acids. The junction had 2 bases not matched to a gene; V was cut back by 3 bases and J by 0 bases. Germline V gene sequence: CDR1 SGHTA, CDR2 FQGTGA. This chain's CDR3 is CASSFGGSSYEQYF. The CDR3 bases are TGTGCCAGCAGCTTCGGCGGGAGCTCCTACGAGCAGTACTTC. The full variable domain, completed using reference TRBV7-3 and TRBJ2-7, is GAGVSQTPSNKVTEKGKYVELRCDPISGHTALYWYRQSLGQGPEFLIYFQGTGAADDSGLPNDRFFAVRPEGSVSTLKIQRTERGDSAVYLCASSFGGSSYEQYFGPGTRLTVT.

V and J are TRBV7-9 and TRBJ2-1, with a tentative D call TRBD2 (5 bases). This CDR3 is 15 amino acids long. The germline V gene has CDR1 SEHNR and CDR2 FQNEAQ (reference sequence). The V and J ends lost 1 base and 6 bases respectively, with 13 bases between them. The CDR3 DNA reads TGTGCCAGCAGCTTAGTCACTTCGAGGGTCAATGAGCAGTTCTTC. Translated: CASSLVTSRVNEQFF. Together with reference TRBV7-9 and TRBJ2-1, the CDR3 gives the full variable domain: DTGVSQNPRHKITKRGQNVTFRCDPISEHNRLYWYRQTLGQGPEFLTYFQNEAQLEKSRLLSDRFSAERPKGSFSTLEIQRTEQGDSAMYLCASSLVTSRVNEQFFGPGTRLTVL.

This CDR3 reads CASSEIPGTRGETQYF. The CDR3 DNA follows: TGCGCCAGCAGTGAGATACCCGGGACTAGAGGAGAGACCCAGTACTTC. The V call is TRBV10-2, the J call TRBJ2-5; 8 bases fit TRBD2. The CDR3 is made up of 16 amino acids. In germline, CDR1 is WSHSY, CDR2 SAAADI. With V trimmed by 2 bases and J by 4 bases, 9 bases remained unmatched.

The chain uses TRBV19 and TRBJ1-4, with a possible D match to TRBD1 (5 bases). This CDR3 contains 14 residues. CDR1 is LNHDA, CDR2 SQIVND, per germline (reference sequence). Trimming cost V 1 base and J 4 bases, with 7 bases left between them. The chain's CDR3 is CASSIGGGNEKLFF. CDR3 DNA sequence: TGTGCCAGTAGTATAGGCGGGGGTAATGAAAAACTGTTTTTT. The complete variable domain, with remaining parts taken from reference TRBV19 and TRBJ1-4, reads DGGITQSPKYLFRKEGQNVTLSCEQNLNHDAMYWYRQDPGQGLRLIYYSQIVNDFQKGDIAEGYSVSREKKESFPLTVTSAQKNPTAFYLCASSIGGGNEKLFFGSGTQLSVL.

This chain links TRBV10-3 with TRBJ1-1, with D perhaps matching TRBD1 (5 bases). V was shortened by 10 bases and J by 8 bases, with 20 bases between the two germline ends. Germline V CDR1 and CDR2: ENHRY, SYGVKD. The CDR3 has 13 amino acids. CDR3 in amino acids: CATGGLNPQEAFF. As DNA, the CDR3 is TGTGCCACCGGGGGTCTTAACCCCCAGGAAGCTTTCTTT.